The rows below give T cell receptor beta chains drawn from one sample of a study of glioma-infiltrating T cells. MiXCR, run by TCRdb on the multiplex PCR reads, gives a single entry per CDR3 protein. Of roughly 200,000 distinct CDR3 sequences in the sample, more than 35% are singletons; the top ten hold around 5.3%. Sequenced sample: glioma tissue, nonneoplastic brain tissue, or PBMCs (not recorded which). The source of these receptors is a human donor with low-grade glioma or glioblastoma, undergoing nonglioma brain surgery, or in good health (not recorded which). Each CDR3 is given with its conserved first and last residue. Each record gives: V gene, CDR3 protein.

TRBV11-2	CASRVDSGIHNEQFF
TRBV2	CASTRGTGTGELFF
TRBV2	CASYSPGTSGTYEQYF
TRBV2	CASSEGDQPQHF
TRBV6-5	CASSRGNSYNEQFF
TRBV20-1	CSARSGNTIYF
TRBV19	CASSTGMGNTEAFF
TRBV12-3/TRBV12-4	CASSFAGYDEQFF
TRBV20-1	CSARPSSYNEQFF
TRBV28	CASGVTGPYGYTF
TRBV20-1	CSASRTGREQYF
TRBV20-1	CSARGTSRRHEQYF
TRBV19	CASSILGPGNLYEQYF
TRBV24-1	CATSLTSERINEQFF
TRBV20-1	CSASSTAYEQYF
TRBV30	CASGAVWEQYF
TRBV19	CASIEGLTDTRYF